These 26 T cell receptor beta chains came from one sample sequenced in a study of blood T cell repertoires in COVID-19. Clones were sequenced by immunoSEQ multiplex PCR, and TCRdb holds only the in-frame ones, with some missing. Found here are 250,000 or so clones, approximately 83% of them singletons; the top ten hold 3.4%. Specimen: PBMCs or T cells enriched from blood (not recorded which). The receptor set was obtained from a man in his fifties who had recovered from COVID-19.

CDR3 loop: CASSFDRGESYEQYF. The CDR3 DNA is TGTGCCAGCAGCTTCGACAGGGGAGAGTCCTACGAGCAGTACTTC. V gene TRBV7-9 combines with J gene TRBJ2-7; 8 bases line up with TRBD1. The CDR3 is 15 amino acids. Trimming removed 3 bases from V and 1 base from J; junction bases left unmatched: 5. Germline V gene sequence: CDR1 SEHNR, CDR2 FQNEAQ (reference sequence).

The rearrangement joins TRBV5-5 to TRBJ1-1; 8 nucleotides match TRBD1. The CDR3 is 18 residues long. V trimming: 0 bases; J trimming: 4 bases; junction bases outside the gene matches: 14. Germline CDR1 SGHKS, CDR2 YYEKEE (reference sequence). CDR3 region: CASSLEVWDRKVRTEAFF. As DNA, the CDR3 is TGTGCCAGCAGCTTGGAAGTATGGGACAGGAAGGTTCGCACTGAAGCTTTCTTT.

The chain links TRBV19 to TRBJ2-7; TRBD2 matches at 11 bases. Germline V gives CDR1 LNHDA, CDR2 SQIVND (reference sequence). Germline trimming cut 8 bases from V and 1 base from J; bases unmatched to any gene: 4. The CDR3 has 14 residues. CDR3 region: CASRTSGSSYEQYF. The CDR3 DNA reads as TGTGCCAGTCGAACTAGCGGGAGTTCCTACGAGCAGTACTTC.

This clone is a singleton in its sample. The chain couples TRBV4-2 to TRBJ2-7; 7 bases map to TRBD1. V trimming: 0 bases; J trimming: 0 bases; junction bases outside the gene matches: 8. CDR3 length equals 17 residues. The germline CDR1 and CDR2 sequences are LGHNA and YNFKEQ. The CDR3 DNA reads TGTGCCAGCAGCCAAGACCACAGGGGACACAGCTCCTACGAGCAGTACTTC. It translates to CASSQDHRGHSSYEQYF.

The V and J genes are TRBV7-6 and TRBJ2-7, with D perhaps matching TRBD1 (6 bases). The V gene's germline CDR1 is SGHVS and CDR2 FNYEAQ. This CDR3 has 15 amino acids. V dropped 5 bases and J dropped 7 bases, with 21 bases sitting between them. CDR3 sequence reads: CASSNQGTAYVEQYF. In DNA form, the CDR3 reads TGTGCCAGCAGCAACCAGGGGACGGCCTACGTAGAGCAGTACTTC. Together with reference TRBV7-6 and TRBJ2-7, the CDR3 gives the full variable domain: GAGVSQSPRYKVTKRGQDVALRCDPISGHVSLYWYRQALGQGPEFLTYFNYEAQQDKSGLPNDRFSAERPEGSISTLTIQRTEQRDSAMYRCASSNQGTAYVEQYFGPGTRLTVT.

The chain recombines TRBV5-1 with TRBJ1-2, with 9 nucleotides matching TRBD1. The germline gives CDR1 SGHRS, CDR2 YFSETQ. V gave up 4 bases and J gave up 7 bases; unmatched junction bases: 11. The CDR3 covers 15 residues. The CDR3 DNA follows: TGCGCCAGCAGCGCGGGGGACAGGGTTGTTACTGGCTACACCTTC. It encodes CASSAGDRVVTGYTF.

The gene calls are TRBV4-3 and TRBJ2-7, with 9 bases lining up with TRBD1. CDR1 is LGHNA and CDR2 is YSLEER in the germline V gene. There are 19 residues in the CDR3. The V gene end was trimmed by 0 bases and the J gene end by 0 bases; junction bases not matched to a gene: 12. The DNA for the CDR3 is TGCGCCAGCAGCCAAGAAGGTTACAGGGGGCAGGGGATCTCCTACGAGCAGTACTTC. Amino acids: CASSQEGYRGQGISYEQYF.

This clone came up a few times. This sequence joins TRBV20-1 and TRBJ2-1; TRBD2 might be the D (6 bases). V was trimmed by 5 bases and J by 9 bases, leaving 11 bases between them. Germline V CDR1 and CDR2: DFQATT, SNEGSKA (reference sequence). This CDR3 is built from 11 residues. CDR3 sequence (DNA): TGCAGTGCTGGGACTTTCTTTGAGCAGTTCTTC. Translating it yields CSAGTFFEQFF.

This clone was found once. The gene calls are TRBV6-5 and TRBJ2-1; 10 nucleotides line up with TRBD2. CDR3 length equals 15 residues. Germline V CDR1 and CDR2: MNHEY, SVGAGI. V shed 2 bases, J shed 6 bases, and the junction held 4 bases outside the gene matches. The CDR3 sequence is CASSYLPSGGNEQFF. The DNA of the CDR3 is TGTGCCAGCAGTTACCTCCCTAGCGGGGGCAATGAGCAGTTCTTC.

CDR3 protein: CASSGGVGGSYGYTF. The CDR3 nucleotides read TGTGCCAGCAGCGGAGGTGTCGGAGGAAGTTATGGCTACACCTTC. The chain links TRBV7-8 to TRBJ1-2; no clear D gene. Germline V lookup: CDR1 SGHVS, CDR2 FQNEAQ. With 5 bases removed from V and 5 bases from J, the gap between germline ends came to 18 bases. The CDR3 contains 15 residues. Drawing the rest from reference TRBV7-8 and TRBJ1-2, the complete variable domain is GAGVSQSPRYKVAKRGQDVALRCDPISGHVSLFWYQQALGQGPEFLTYFQNEAQLDKSGLPSDRFFAERPEGSVSTLKIQRTQQEDSAVYLCASSGGVGGSYGYTFGSGTRLTVV.

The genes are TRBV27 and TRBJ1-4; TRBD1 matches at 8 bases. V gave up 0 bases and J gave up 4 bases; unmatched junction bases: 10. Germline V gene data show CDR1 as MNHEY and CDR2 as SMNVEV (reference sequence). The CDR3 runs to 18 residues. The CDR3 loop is CASSLSAGGGYGNEKLFF. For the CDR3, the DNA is TGTGCCAGCAGTTTATCGGCAGGGGGCGGCTATGGTAATGAAAAACTGTTTTTT.

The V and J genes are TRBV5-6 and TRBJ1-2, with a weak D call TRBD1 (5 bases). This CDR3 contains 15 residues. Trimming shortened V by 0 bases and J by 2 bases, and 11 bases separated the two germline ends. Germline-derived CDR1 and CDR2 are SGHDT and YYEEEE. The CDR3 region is CASSLGLTENYGYTF. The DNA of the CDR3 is TGTGCCAGCAGCTTGGGGTTGACAGAGAACTATGGCTACACCTTC.

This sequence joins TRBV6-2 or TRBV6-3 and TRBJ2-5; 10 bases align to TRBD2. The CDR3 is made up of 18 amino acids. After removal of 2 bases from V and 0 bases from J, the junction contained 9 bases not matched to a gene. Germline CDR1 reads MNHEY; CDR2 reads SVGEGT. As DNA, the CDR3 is TGTGCCAGCAGTTACCCTTGGACTAGCGGAGACTACCAAGAGACCCAGTACTTC. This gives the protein CASSYPWTSGDYQETQYF.

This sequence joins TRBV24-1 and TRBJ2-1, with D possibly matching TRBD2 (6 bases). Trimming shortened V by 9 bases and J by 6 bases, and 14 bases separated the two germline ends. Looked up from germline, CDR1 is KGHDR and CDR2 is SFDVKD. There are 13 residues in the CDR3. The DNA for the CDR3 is TGTGCCACCGGACTGGGGGGTTTCAATGAGCAGTTCTTC. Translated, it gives CATGLGGFNEQFF.

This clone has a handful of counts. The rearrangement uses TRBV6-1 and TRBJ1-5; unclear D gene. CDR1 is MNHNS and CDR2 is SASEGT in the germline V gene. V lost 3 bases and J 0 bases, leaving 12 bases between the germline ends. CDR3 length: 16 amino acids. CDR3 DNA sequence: TGTGCCAGCAGTGATCGCGCACAGAATAGCAATCAGCCCCAGCATTTT. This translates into CASSDRAQNSNQPQHF.

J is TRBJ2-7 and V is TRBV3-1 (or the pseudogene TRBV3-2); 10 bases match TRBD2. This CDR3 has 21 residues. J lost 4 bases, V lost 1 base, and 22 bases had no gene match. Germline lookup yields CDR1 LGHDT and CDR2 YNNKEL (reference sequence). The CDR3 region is CASSQGFYMASGRGALYEQYF. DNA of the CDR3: TGTGCCAGCAGCCAAGGATTCTACATGGCTAGCGGGAGAGGCGCTTTATACGAGCAGTACTTC.

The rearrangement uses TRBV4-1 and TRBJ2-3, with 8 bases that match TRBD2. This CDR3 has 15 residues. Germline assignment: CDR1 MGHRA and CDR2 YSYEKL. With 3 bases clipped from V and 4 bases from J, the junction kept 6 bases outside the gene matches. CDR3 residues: CASSQSGRGPDTQYF. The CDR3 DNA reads TGCGCCAGCAGCCAGAGCGGGAGAGGCCCAGATACGCAGTATTTT.

The CDR3 loop reads CAISGQGSTEAFF. The DNA of the CDR3 is TGTGCCATCAGCGGACAGGGGAGCACTGAAGCTTTCTTT. This chain uses TRBV10-3 with TRBJ1-1; 9 nucleotides agree with TRBD1. The J segment lost 4 bases and the V segment lost 6 bases, leaving 3 bases of the junction unmatched. Germline loops: CDR1 ENHRY, CDR2 SYGVKD. CDR3 length: 13 amino acids.

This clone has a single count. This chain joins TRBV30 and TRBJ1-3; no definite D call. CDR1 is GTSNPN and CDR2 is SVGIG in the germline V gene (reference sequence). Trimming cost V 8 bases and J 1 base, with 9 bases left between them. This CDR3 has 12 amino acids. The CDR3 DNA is TGTGCCGGCCAATTGTCTGGAAACACCATATATTTT. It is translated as CAGQLSGNTIYF.

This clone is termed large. Here the CDR3 DNA reads TGTGCCAGCAGTGGGCAACAGGGGGCCTCGGACACCATATATTTT. Protein sequence: CASSGQQGASDTIYF. The V and J genes are TRBV9 and TRBJ1-3; TRBD1 matches at 9 bases. CDR1 is SGDLS and CDR2 is YYNGEE in the germline V gene. The CDR3 is made up of 15 amino acids. With 5 bases clipped from V and 8 bases from J, the junction kept 11 bases outside the gene matches. The full variable domain, completed using reference TRBV9 and TRBJ1-3, is DSGVTQTPKHLITATGQRVTLRCSPRSGDLSVYWYQQSLDQGLQFLIQYYNGEERAKGNILERFSAQQFPDLHSELNLSSLELGDSALYFCASSGQQGASDTIYFGEGSWLTVV.

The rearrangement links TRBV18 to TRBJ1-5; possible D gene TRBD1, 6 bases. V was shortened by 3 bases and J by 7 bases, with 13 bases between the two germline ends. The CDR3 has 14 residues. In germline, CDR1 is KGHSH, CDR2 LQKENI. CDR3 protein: CASSPPGEGQPQHF. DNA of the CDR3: TGTGCCAGCTCACCTCCAGGGGAAGGACAGCCCCAGCATTTT.

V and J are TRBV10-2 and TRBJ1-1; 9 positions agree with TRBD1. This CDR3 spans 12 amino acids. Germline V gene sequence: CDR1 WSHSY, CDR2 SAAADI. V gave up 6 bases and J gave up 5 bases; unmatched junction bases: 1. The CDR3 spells CASRTGGTEAFF. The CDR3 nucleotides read TGCGCCAGCAGGACAGGGGGGACTGAAGCTTTCTTT.

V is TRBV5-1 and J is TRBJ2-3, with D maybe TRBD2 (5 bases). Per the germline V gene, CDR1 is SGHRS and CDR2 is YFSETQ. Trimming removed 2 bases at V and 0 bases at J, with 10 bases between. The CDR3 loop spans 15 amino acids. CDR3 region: CASSFQRASTDTQYF. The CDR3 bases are TGCGCCAGCAGCTTCCAGAGGGCAAGCACAGATACGCAGTATTTT.

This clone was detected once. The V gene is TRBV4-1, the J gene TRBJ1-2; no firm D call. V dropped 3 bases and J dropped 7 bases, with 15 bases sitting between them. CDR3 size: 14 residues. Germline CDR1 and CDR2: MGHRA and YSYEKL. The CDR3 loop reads CASSHTRPEGGYTF. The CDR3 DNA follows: TGCGCCAGCAGCCACACCCGACCAGAGGGTGGCTACACCTTC.

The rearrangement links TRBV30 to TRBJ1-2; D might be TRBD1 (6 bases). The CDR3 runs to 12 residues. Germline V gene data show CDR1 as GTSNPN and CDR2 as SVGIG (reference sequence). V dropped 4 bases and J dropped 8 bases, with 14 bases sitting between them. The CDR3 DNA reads TGTGCCTGGACCCAGGACAGCGACGGCTACACCTTC. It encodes CAWTQDSDGYTF.

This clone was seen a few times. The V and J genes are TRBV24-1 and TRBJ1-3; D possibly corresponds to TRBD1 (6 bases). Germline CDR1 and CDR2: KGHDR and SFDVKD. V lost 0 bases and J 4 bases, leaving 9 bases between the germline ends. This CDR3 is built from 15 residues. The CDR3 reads CATSDLYTGGNTIYF. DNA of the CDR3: TGTGCCACCAGTGATTTGTATACAGGGGGAAACACCATATATTTT.